This TCR beta chain was obtained from a study of blood T cells in healthy people across ages. With 0 bases removed from V and 2 bases from J, the gap between germline ends came to 10 bases. The germline gives CDR1 SGHDT, CDR2 YYEEEE. This CDR3 region has 15 residues. Healthy individuals of Caucasian origin from Russia, aged about 6 to 95, served as donors. The authors ran a second PCR of about 6 to 12 cycles using a sample-barcoded 5' primer and a J-beta primer mix. One entry per CDR3 protein results from TCRdb running MiXCR on the 5' RACE reads. The repertoire has around 870,000 distinct CDR3 sequences, 29% of them found once; the top ten carry roughly a sixth. Details on this clonotype: Its specificity is unknown.

General study results and limits: The recorded TCR beta diversity per million T cells decreased in a roughly linear manner with age.

Specimen: blood. The chain links TRBV5-6 to TRBJ2-3, with a possible D match to TRBD1 (5 bases). This receptor was obtained from a woman of 80 years or more in good health. CDR3 bases: TGTGCCAGCAGCTTGGGACAGACAAACACAGATACGCAGTATTTT. Protein product: CASSLGQTNTDTQYF.